This TCR beta chain was sequenced for a study of blood T cell repertoires in COVID-19. Overall study context: There were acute and convalescent COVID-19 samples, and they came from the United States, Italy and Spain.

The CDR3 contains 14 residues. With V trimmed by 0 bases and J by 7 bases, 3 bases remained unmatched. Germline CDR1 reads SGHRS; CDR2 reads YFSETQ. Study processing details: Reference gene primer amplification gave estimated nucleated cell counts. TCRdb's table, derived via immunoSEQ multiplex PCR, lists solely in-frame clones and lacks some. That table is the source of V, J and clone size, and D and trimming were worked out from the DNA. Counted here are more than 75,000 clones, around 80% occurring once; the ten biggest clones make up less than 15%. The source material was peripheral blood. The sequence came from a human donor in a cohort sampled during active COVID-19. The chain employs TRBV5-1 and TRBJ1-4; 7 nucleotides line up with TRBD1. CDR3 DNA: TGCGCCAGCAGCTTGGACAGGGGAGGTGAAAAACTGTTTTTT. Protein: CASSLDRGGEKLFF.